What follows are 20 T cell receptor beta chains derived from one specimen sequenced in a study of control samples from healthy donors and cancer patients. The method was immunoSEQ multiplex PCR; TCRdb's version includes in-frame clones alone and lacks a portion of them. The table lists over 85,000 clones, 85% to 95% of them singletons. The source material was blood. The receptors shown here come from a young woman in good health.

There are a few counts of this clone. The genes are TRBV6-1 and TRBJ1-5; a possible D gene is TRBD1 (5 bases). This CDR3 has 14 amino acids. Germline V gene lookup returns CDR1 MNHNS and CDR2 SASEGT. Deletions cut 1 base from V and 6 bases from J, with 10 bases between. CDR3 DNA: TGTGCCAGCAGTGAAGAGGCAGGGTTTCAGCCCCAGCATTTT. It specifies CASSEEAGFQPQHF.

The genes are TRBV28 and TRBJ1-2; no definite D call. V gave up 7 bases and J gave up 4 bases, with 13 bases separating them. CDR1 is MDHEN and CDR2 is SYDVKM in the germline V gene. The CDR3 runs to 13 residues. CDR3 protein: CASTPVDRYGYTF. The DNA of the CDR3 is TGTGCCAGCACCCCCGTAGACCGCTATGGCTACACCTTC.

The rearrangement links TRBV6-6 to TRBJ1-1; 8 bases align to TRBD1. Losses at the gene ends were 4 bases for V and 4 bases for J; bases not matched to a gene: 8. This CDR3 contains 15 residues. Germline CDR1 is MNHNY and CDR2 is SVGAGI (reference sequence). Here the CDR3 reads CASSSTTGTGTEAFF. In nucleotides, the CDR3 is TGTGCCAGCAGTTCGACGACAGGGACAGGCACTGAAGCTTTCTTT.

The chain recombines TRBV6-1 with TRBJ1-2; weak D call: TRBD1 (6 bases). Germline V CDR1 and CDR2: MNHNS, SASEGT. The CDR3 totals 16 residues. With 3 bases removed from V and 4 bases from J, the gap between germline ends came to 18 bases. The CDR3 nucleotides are TGTGCCAGCAGTGACTGGGCTTGGGGGCGAAGCTATGGCTACACCTTC. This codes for CASSDWAWGRSYGYTF.

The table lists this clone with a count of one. CDR3 protein: CASSDITSQGIHGELFF. The CDR3 DNA reads TGTGCCAGCAGTGATATAACATCACAGGGGATCCACGGGGAGCTGTTTTTT. J is TRBJ2-2 and V is TRBV25-1, with 7 bases aligning to TRBD1. V was pared by 3 bases and J by 7 bases, with 14 bases of the junction left unmatched. Germline CDR1 reads MGHDK; CDR2 reads SYGVNS. CDR3 size: 17 residues.

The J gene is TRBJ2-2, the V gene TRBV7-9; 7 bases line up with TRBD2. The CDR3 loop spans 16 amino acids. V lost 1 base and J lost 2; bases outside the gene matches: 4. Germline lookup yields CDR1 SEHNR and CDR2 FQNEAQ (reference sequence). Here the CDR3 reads CASSLEAGVNTGELFF. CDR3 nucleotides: TGTGCCAGCAGCTTAGAGGCGGGAGTTAACACCGGGGAGCTGTTTTTT. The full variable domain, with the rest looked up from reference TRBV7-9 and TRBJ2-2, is DTGVSQNPRHKITKRGQNVTFRCDPISEHNRLYWYRQTLGQGPEFLTYFQNEAQLEKSRLLSDRFSAERPKGSFSTLEIQRTEQGDSAMYLCASSLEAGVNTGELFFGEGSRLTVL.

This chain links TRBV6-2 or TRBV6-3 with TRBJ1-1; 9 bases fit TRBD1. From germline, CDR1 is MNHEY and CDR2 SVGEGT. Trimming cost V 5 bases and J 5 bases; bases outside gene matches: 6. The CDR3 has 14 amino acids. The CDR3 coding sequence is TGTGCCAGCAGTCAAAAGACAGGGGGAACTGAAGCTTTCTTT. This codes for CASSQKTGGTEAFF.

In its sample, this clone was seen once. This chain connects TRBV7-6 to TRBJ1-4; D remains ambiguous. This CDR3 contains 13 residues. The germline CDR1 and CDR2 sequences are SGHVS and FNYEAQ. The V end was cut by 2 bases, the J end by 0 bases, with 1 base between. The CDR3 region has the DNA TGTGCCAGCAGCTTATCAACTAATGAAAAACTGTTTTTT. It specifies CASSLSTNEKLFF.

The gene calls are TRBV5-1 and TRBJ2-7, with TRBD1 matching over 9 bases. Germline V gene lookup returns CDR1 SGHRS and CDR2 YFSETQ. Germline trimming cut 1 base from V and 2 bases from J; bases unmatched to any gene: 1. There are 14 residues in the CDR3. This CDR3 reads CASSLRQGAYEQYF. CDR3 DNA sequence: TGCGCCAGCAGCTTGAGACAGGGGGCCTACGAGCAGTACTTC.

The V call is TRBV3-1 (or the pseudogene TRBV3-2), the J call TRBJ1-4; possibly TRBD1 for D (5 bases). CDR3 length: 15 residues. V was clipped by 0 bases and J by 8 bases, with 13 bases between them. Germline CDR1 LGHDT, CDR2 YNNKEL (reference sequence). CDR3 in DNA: TGTGCCAGCAGCCAAGATCCAGGGAGGCTAGAAAAACTGTTTTTT. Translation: CASSQDPGRLEKLFF.

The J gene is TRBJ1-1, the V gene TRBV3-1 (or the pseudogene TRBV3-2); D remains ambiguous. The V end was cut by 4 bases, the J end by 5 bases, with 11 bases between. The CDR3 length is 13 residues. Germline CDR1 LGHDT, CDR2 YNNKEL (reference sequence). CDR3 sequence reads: CASSREGGTEAFF. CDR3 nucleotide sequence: TGTGCCAGCAGCCGAGAGGGTGGGACTGAAGCTTTCTTT.

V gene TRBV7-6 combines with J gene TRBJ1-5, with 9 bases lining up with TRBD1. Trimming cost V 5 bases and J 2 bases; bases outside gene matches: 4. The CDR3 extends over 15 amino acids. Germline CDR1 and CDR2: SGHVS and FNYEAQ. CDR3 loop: CASSPGQGGNQPQHF. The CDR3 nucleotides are TGTGCCAGCAGCCCGGGACAGGGTGGCAATCAGCCCCAGCATTTT.

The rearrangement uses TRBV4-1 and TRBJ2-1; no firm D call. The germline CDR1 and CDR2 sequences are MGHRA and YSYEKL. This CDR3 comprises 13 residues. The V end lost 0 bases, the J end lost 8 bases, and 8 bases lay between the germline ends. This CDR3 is CASSQERWDEQFF. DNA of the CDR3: TGCGCCAGCAGCCAAGAGCGGTGGGATGAGCAGTTCTTC.

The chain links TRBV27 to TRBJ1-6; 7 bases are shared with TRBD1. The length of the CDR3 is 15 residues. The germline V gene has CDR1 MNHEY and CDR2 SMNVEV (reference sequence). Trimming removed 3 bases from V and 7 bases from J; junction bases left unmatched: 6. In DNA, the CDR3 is TGTGCCAGCAGTTTTGAATCGGGACAGAATTCACCCCTCCACTTT. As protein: CASSFESGQNSPLHF.

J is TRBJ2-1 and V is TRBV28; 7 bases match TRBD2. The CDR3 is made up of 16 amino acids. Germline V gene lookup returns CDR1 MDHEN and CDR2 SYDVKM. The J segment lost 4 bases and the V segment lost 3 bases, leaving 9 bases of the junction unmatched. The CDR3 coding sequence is TGTGCCAGCAGTTTTAATTGGGAGGGCGGGTACAATGAGCAGTTCTTC. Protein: CASSFNWEGGYNEQFF.

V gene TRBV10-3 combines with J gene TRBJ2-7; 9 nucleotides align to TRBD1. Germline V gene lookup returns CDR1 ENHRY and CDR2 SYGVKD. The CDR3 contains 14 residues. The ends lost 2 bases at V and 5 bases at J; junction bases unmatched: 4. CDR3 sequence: CAISETGGRNEQYF. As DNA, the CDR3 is TGTGCCATCAGTGAGACAGGGGGCAGGAACGAGCAGTACTTC.

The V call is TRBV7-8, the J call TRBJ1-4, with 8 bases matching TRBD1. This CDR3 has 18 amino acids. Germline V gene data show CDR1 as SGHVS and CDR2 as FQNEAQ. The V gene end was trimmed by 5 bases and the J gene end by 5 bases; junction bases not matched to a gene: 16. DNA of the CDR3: TGTGCCAGCAGCCCATACAGAGCGGGGACAGGTTTAAATGAAAAACTGTTTTTT. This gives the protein CASSPYRAGTGLNEKLFF.

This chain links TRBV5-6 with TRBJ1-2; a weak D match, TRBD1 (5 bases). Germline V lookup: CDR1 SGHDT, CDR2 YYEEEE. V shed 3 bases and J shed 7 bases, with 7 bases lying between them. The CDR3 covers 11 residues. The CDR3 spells CASSWGGGYTF. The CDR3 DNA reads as TGTGCCAGCAGCTGGGGGGGTGGCTACACCTTC.

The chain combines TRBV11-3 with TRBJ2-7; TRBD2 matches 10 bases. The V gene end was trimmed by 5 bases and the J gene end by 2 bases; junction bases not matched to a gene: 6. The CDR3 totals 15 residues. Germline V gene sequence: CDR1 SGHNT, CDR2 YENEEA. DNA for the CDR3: TGTGCCAGCAGCACCCGGACTAGCGGCACCTACGAGCAGTACTTC. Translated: CASSTRTSGTYEQYF.

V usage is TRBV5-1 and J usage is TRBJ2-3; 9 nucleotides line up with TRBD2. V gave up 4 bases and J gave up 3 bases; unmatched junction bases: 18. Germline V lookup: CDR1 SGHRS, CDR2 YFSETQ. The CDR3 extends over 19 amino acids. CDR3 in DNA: TGCGCCAGCAGCCGTCTCGCCGATAGCGGGAGTTTGTTGACAGATACGCAGTATTTT. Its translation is CASSRLADSGSLLTDTQYF.